This TCR beta chain is from a study of cytomegalovirus exposure and HLA in healthy donors. Overall study context: Inside one of the first data releases sat around 85 million unique TCRs taken from HLA-typed donors.

PCR primers comprised 60 Vbeta and 13 Jbeta primers. Generated by immunoSEQ multiplex PCR, the TCRdb table keeps only in-frame clones and is missing some. The sample comprises around 150,000 clones, under 80% of which are singletons, and roughly 2% rests with the top ten. As regards this clone: Antigen specificity is unknown.

V was clipped by 4 bases and J by 5 bases; unmatched bases: 7. The CDR3 consists of 14 residues. Germline V gene data show CDR1 as MNHEY and CDR2 as SVGAGI. Study findings and constraints: Most likely, a cluster of highly shared sequence variants arose as a sequencing artifact. The majority of TCR sequences were rare, yet some public TCRs appeared in many donors. Presence/absence analyses supposed approximately even sequencing depth among donors.

Source material: PBMCs. The clonotype comes from a female donor in good health and CMV-seronegative. This chain links TRBV6-5 with TRBJ2-5; 7 nucleotides line up with TRBD1. CDR3 residues: CASSFRDSRETQYF. For the CDR3, the DNA is TGTGCCAGCAGTTTCCGGGACAGCCGGGAGACCCAGTACTTC.